The 23 T cell receptor beta chains in this list originate from one sample, sequenced in a study of blood T cell repertoires in COVID-19. Using immunoSEQ multiplex PCR, the repertoire was profiled, and TCRdb retains in-frame clones only, with some absent. Of fewer than 200,000 clones listed, roughly 89% are singletons. Material for sequencing was peripheral blood. These receptors all come from a woman aged 18-29 years who had recovered from COVID-19.

The DNA of the CDR3 is TGTGCCACCAGTGATTTGGCAGGGGATGCCGGGGAGCTGTTTTTT. This encodes CATSDLAGDAGELFF. V and J are TRBV24-1 and TRBJ2-2, with D perhaps matching TRBD1 (6 bases). The CDR3 extends over 15 amino acids. Germline V gene sequence: CDR1 KGHDR, CDR2 SFDVKD. Deletions cut 0 bases from V and 6 bases from J, with 10 bases between.

The chain links TRBV6-4 to TRBJ1-1; TRBD1 agrees at 10 bases. The CDR3 is 15 amino acids. V shed 0 bases, J shed 11 bases, and the junction held 9 bases outside the gene matches. CDR1 MRHNA and CDR2 SNTAGT come from the germline V gene. The CDR3 loop is CASSDSNKDRGGAFF. CDR3 DNA sequence: TGTGCCAGCAGTGACTCGAACAAGGACAGGGGGGGCGCTTTCTTT.

The chain combines TRBV2 with TRBJ1-1, with a tentative D call TRBD1 (6 bases). CDR1 and CDR2 from the germline V gene are SNHLY and FYNNEI. This CDR3 spans 12 amino acids. The germline V and J ends were trimmed by 8 bases and 4 bases, with 11 bases remaining between them. The CDR3 protein is CASGTGITEAFF. For the CDR3, the DNA is TGTGCCAGCGGTACAGGGATCACTGAAGCTTTCTTT.

The gene calls are TRBV25-1 and TRBJ2-2; no clear D gene. Germline V CDR1 and CDR2: MGHDK, SYGVNS. The CDR3 loop spans 15 amino acids. The germline V and J ends were trimmed by 2 bases and 0 bases, with 7 bases remaining between them. The CDR3: CASSESQANTGELFF. The CDR3 bases are TGTGCCAGCAGTGAAAGCCAGGCGAACACCGGGGAGCTGTTTTTT.

The gene calls are TRBV19 and TRBJ2-1; 16 bases line up with TRBD2. The CDR3 sequence is 19 residues long. Germline-derived CDR1 and CDR2 are LNHDA and SQIVND (reference sequence). Germline trimming cut 3 bases from V and 1 base from J; bases unmatched to any gene: 6. The CDR3 DNA follows: TGTGCCAGTAGTATGCCGGGACTAGCGGGAGGGGAATCCTACAATGAGCAGTTCTTC. This codes for CASSMPGLAGGESYNEQFF. Full variable domain (missing parts from reference TRBV19 and TRBJ2-1): DGGITQSPKYLFRKEGQNVTLSCEQNLNHDAMYWYRQDPGQGLRLIYYSQIVNDFQKGDIAEGYSVSREKKESFPLTVTSAQKNPTAFYLCASSMPGLAGGESYNEQFFGPGTRLTVL.

This rearrangement joins TRBV27 to TRBJ2-1; D is perhaps TRBD2 (6 bases). Germline CDR1 and CDR2: MNHEY and SMNVEV (reference sequence). Deletions cut 7 bases from V and 1 base from J, with 11 bases between. The CDR3 spans 14 residues. CDR3: CASTSEGSYNEQFF. CDR3 DNA: TGTGCCAGCACCTCGGAGGGTTCCTACAATGAGCAGTTCTTC.

This clone was seen just once. The CDR3 DNA follows: TGTGCCAGTAGTATTAAACAGGGGGCGGCTCATAGCAATCAGCCCCAGCATTTT. As protein: CASSIKQGAAHSNQPQHF. The chain is built from TRBV19 and TRBJ1-5; 9 bases match TRBD1. The CDR3 consists of 18 residues. The germline CDR1 and CDR2 sequences are LNHDA and SQIVND (reference sequence). V lost 3 bases, J lost 0 bases, and 9 bases stayed unmatched.

As to this clone: This sample includes further DNA sequences coding for the same CDR3. The CDR3 DNA sequence: TGCGCCAGCAGCTATTCCGGGACAGGAGAATCCTACGAGCAGTACTTC. As protein: CASSYSGTGESYEQYF. The V call is TRBV4-3, the J call TRBJ2-7; TRBD1 agrees at 8 bases. Germline lookup yields CDR1 LGHNA and CDR2 YSLEER. CDR3 length: 16 amino acids. Trimming at V came to 5 bases and at J to 1 base, leaving 10 bases not matched to a gene.

This clone appeared a single time. The chain links TRBV4-2 to TRBJ2-3; a possible D gene is TRBD1 (5 bases). Trimming stripped 0 bases from V and 8 bases from J, with 15 bases between. CDR3 length equals 15 residues. Germline V gene lookup returns CDR1 LGHNA and CDR2 YNFKEQ. The CDR3 here is CASSQEIGVRGTQYF. DNA for the CDR3: TGTGCCAGCAGCCAAGAAATCGGAGTAAGGGGTACGCAGTATTTT.

The chain has TRBV7-9 and TRBJ1-2, with 8 bases fitting TRBD1. Trimming took 5 bases from V and 1 from J; bases not matched to a gene: 9. The CDR3 is 16 residues long. Germline CDR1 and CDR2: SEHNR and FQNEAQ (reference sequence). Here the CDR3 DNA reads TGTGCCAGCAGCCCTCAGGGGGCGGTAATTAACTATGGCTACACCTTC. It translates to CASSPQGAVINYGYTF.

This chain's CDR3 is CASSLWGGITKNIQYF. The DNA of the CDR3 is TGTGCCAGCAGCTTGTGGGGCGGGATTACCAAAAACATTCAGTACTTC. The chain joins TRBV5-4 to TRBJ2-4; D is perhaps TRBD2 (6 bases). CDR3 size: 16 residues. From germline, CDR1 is SGHNT and CDR2 YYREEE (reference sequence). V lost 1 base, J lost 2 bases, and 13 bases lay in between. Full variable domain (missing parts from reference TRBV5-4 and TRBJ2-4): ETGVTQSPTHLIKTRGQQVTLRCSSQSGHNTVSWYQQALGQGPQFIFQYYREEENGRGNFPPRFSGLQFPNYSSELNVNALELDDSALYLCASSLWGGITKNIQYFGAGTRLSVL.

The chain links TRBV6-6 to TRBJ2-1, with 15 bases aligning to TRBD2. Germline CDR1 reads MNHNY; CDR2 reads SVGAGI (reference sequence). The CDR3 spans 16 residues. Unmatched junction bases numbered 6, after V lost 4 bases and J lost 8 bases. CDR3 DNA sequence: TGTGCCAGCAGTTGGACTAGCGGGAGGGGTGTCGATGAGCAGTTCTTC. Translated, it gives CASSWTSGRGVDEQFF.

This clone has more than one count but fewer than ten. V is TRBV24-1 and J is TRBJ2-2, with 8 nucleotides matching TRBD1. Trimming at V came to 3 bases and at J to 4 bases, leaving 24 bases not matched to a gene. The germline gives CDR1 KGHDR, CDR2 SFDVKD. The CDR3 sequence is 22 residues long. The CDR3 protein is CATSDHRLRTGYSPFSTGELFF. In nucleotides, the CDR3 is TGTGCCACCAGTGATCATCGCCTTAGGACAGGGTACTCTCCTTTCTCCACCGGGGAGCTGTTTTTT.

The rearrangement uses TRBV10-3 and TRBJ2-7; the D gene is possibly TRBD2 (7 bases). CDR3 length: 14 residues. CDR1 and CDR2 (germline): ENHRY, SYGVKD. V shed 10 bases and J shed 4 bases, with 20 bases lying between them. CDR3 region: CATQQGGSGYEQYV. As DNA, the CDR3 is TGTGCCACGCAACAGGGCGGGAGTGGATACGAGCAGTACGTC.

The genes are TRBV2 and TRBJ1-6; 9 positions agree with TRBD1. The length of the CDR3 is 14 residues. V lost 7 bases to trimming and J lost 12 bases; unmatched junction nucleotides: 10. CDR1 and CDR2 from the germline V gene are SNHLY and FYNNEI. CDR3 loop: CASNPRDRVKPLHF. The CDR3 DNA sequence: TGTGCCAGCAACCCCCGGGACAGGGTAAAACCCCTCCACTTT.

The chain recombines TRBV4-1 with TRBJ1-1, with 9 bases fitting TRBD1. The CDR3 spans 15 residues. Germline V lookup: CDR1 MGHRA, CDR2 YSYEKL. The ends lost 7 bases at V and 1 base at J; junction bases unmatched: 7. The CDR3 nucleotides are TGCGCCAGCATCACAGAACAGGGGGCGAACACTGAAGCTTTCTTT. Protein sequence: CASITEQGANTEAFF.

This chain connects TRBV2 to TRBJ2-5; the match to TRBD2 covers 11 bases. Trimming removed 5 bases from V and 2 bases from J; junction bases left unmatched: 16. The length of the CDR3 is 19 residues. The germline gives CDR1 SNHLY, CDR2 FYNNEI. The CDR3 is CASSPRGSGGATKQETQYF. In DNA form, the CDR3 reads TGTGCCAGCAGTCCAAGAGGTAGCGGGGGGGCGACAAAACAAGAGACCCAGTACTTC.

This chain's CDR3 is CASSVSGETEAFF. Here the CDR3 DNA reads TGTGCCAGCAGCGTGTCAGGGGAAACTGAAGCTTTCTTT. The chain uses TRBV9 and TRBJ1-1; TRBD1 might be the D (6 bases). The germline gives CDR1 SGDLS, CDR2 YYNGEE. Trimming pared 2 bases from V and 5 bases from J, leaving 10 bases between. This CDR3 is 13 amino acids long.

This clone was observed at least ten times. This chain links TRBV30 with TRBJ2-7; 14 bases are shared with TRBD2. This CDR3 contains 11 residues. Germline assignment: CDR1 GTSNPN and CDR2 SVGIG (reference sequence). Unmatched junction bases numbered 0, after V lost 8 bases and J lost 6 bases. In DNA form, the CDR3 reads TGTGCCGGGACTAGCGGGGGCGAGCAGTACTTC. Translated, it gives CAGTSGGEQYF.

The chain employs TRBV3-1 (or the pseudogene TRBV3-2) and TRBJ2-5; 8 bases are shared with TRBD2. J gave up 5 bases and V 1 base, and 6 bases lay outside the gene matches. This CDR3 has 15 residues. Germline V lookup: CDR1 LGHDT, CDR2 YNNKEL (reference sequence). In DNA, the CDR3 is TGTGCCAGCAGCCAAGGGCGGGGGGTCCGGGAGACCCAGTACTTC. This gives the protein CASSQGRGVRETQYF.

The V gene is TRBV13, the J gene TRBJ2-5; D possibly corresponds to TRBD1 (5 bases). The CDR3 is 14 residues long. Germline V gene sequence: CDR1 PRHDT, CDR2 FYEKMQ (reference sequence). V gave up 1 base and J gave up 5 bases, with 11 bases separating them. The CDR3 spells CASSLDGAYETQYF. The CDR3 DNA sequence: TGTGCCAGCAGCTTAGATGGGGCCTACGAGACCCAGTACTTC. The whole variable domain, filled in from reference TRBV13 and TRBJ2-5, reads AAGVIQSPRHLIKEKRETATLKCYPIPRHDTVYWYQQGPGQDPQFLISFYEKMQSDKGSIPDRFSAQQFSDYHSELNMSSLELGDSALYFCASSLDGAYETQYFGPGTRLLVL.

As DNA, the CDR3 is TGTGCCAGTAGTATCGGGACTAGCGGACTACTTTACAATGAGCAGTTCTTC. Its protein is CASSIGTSGLLYNEQFF. This rearrangement joins TRBV19 to TRBJ2-1, with 11 bases lining up with TRBD2. CDR1 and CDR2 from the germline V gene are LNHDA and SQIVND (reference sequence). J lost 4 bases, V lost 3 bases, and 8 bases had no gene match. The CDR3 extends over 17 amino acids. The variable domain in full, with the rest retrieved from reference TRBV19 and TRBJ2-1, is DGGITQSPKYLFRKEGQNVTLSCEQNLNHDAMYWYRQDPGQGLRLIYYSQIVNDFQKGDIAEGYSVSREKKESFPLTVTSAQKNPTAFYLCASSIGTSGLLYNEQFFGPGTRLTVL.

The chain combines TRBV5-4 with TRBJ1-2; 11 positions agree with TRBD1. Germline assignment: CDR1 SGHNT and CDR2 YYREEE (reference sequence). CDR3 length: 15 amino acids. V lost 0 bases and J lost 6; bases outside the gene matches: 4. CDR3 residues: CASSLAGTGGHGYTF. CDR3 sequence (DNA): TGTGCCAGCAGCTTGGCCGGGACAGGGGGGCATGGCTACACCTTC. Looking up the rest from reference TRBV5-4 and TRBJ1-2 gives the full variable domain: ETGVTQSPTHLIKTRGQQVTLRCSSQSGHNTVSWYQQALGQGPQFIFQYYREEENGRGNFPPRFSGLQFPNYSSELNVNALELDDSALYLCASSLAGTGGHGYTFGSGTRLTVV.